The T cell receptor (delta chain) under discussion was sequenced for a study of gamma-delta T cells after stem cell transplantation. TCRdb used CATT to re-call clones from the RT-PCR reads. Recorded for this sample: under 80 delta-chain clones. Trimming at V came to 1 base and at J to 4 bases, leaving 14 bases not matched to a gene. The germline gives CDR1 TSWWSYY, CDR2 QGS. This CDR3 region has 19 residues. The clonotype originates from a human donor. It is not recorded whose cells these are; they may come from a transplant donor. This table probably holds off-target reads from a library built for another chain. The sequencing input was gamma-delta T cells. The rearrangement joins TRDV1 to TRDJ1; 11 bases line up with TRDD3. The CDR3 coding sequence is TGTGCTCTTGGGGAACCTGCCTTCCGAGAGACTGGGGGATACGATAAACTCATCTTT. Encoded protein: CALGEPAFRETGGYDKLIF.